The rows below give T cell receptor beta chains drawn from one sample of a study of cytotoxic CD8 clonotypes in ibrutinib-treated CLL. Clones were read by immunoSEQ multiplex PCR, and TCRdb kept only the in-frame ones, dropping some. Among about 160,000 clones listed, around nine tenths were seen once. The sequences come from PBMCs, collected at disease progression, from a patient treated with ibrutinib. These receptors all stem from a human donor with chronic lymphocytic leukemia. The CDR3 runs from the conserved cysteine through the conserved F or W. The D gene is left open where the match is weak. Some rows have no size entry. The others give once, few or many, or a class for an expanded clone.

D: -
J: TRBJ1-1
V: TRBV6-5
size: -
CDR3: CASSYSRGARTEAFF
DNA: TGTGCCAGCAGTTACTCGAGGGGGGCGCGTACTGAAGCTTTCTTT

D: -
J: TRBJ2-1
V: TRBV9
size: -
CDR3: CASSVSGTGEVGGRAINEQFF
DNA: TGTGCCAGCAGCGTATCCGGGACAGGGGAGGTCGGCGGGAGGGCCATCAATGAGCAGTTCTTC

D: -
J: TRBJ2-7
V: TRBV11-2
size: -
CDR3: CASSLAGALSEQYF
DNA: TGTGCCAGCAGCTTAGCGGGAGCTTTGAGCGAGCAGTACTTC

D: -
J: TRBJ2-7
V: TRBV21-1
size: -
CDR3: CASSKPTGFDEQYF
DNA: TGTGCCAGCAGCAAACCTACGGGGTTTGACGAGCAGTACTTC

D: -
J: TRBJ1-5
V: TRBV9
size: -
CDR3: CASNQGSDDEPQHF
DNA: TGTGCCAGCAACCAGGGTTCCGACGACGAGCCCCAGCATTTT

D: -
J: TRBJ2-1
V: TRBV2
size: -
CDR3: CASSGGSAWDEQFF
DNA: TGTGCCAGCAGTGGGGGGTCGGCATGGGATGAGCAGTTCTTC

D: TRBD1
J: TRBJ1-1
V: TRBV5-1
size: -
CDR3: CASSPSGQDGTEAFF
DNA: TGCGCCAGCAGCCCCAGCGGACAGGATGGCACTGAAGCTTTCTTT

D: -
J: TRBJ1-2
V: TRBV7-9
size: -
CDR3: CASSTDTGEVVVDGYTF
DNA: TGTGCCAGCAGCACCGACACCGGAGAGGTTGTTGTGGATGGCTACACCTTC

D: -
J: TRBJ1-4
V: TRBV19
size: -
CDR3: CATLVNSELFF
DNA: TGTGCCACTCTAGTTAACAGCGAGCTGTTTTTT

D: TRBD2
J: TRBJ2-1
V: TRBV19
size: -
CDR3: CASSILAGGNEQFF
DNA: TGTGCCAGTAGTATCCTAGCGGGTGGAAATGAGCAGTTCTTC

D: -
J: TRBJ2-6
V: TRBV9
size: few
CDR3: CASSEESGANVLTF
DNA: TGTGCCAGCAGCGAAGAATCTGGGGCCAACGTCCTGACTTTC

D: -
J: TRBJ2-1
V: TRBV5-1
size: -
CDR3: CASSLNGWADEQFF
DNA: TGCGCCAGCAGCTTGAACGGGTGGGCCGATGAGCAGTTCTTC

D: TRBD2
J: TRBJ2-3
V: TRBV28
size: -
CDR3: CASNRGGRRYF
DNA: TGTGCCAGCAACCGCGGGGGGAGACGGTATTTT

D: TRBD1
J: TRBJ2-7
V: TRBV30
size: -
CDR3: CAWSAGQGYEQYF
DNA: TGTGCCTGGAGCGCGGGACAGGGCTACGAGCAGTACTTC

D: -
J: TRBJ2-1
V: TRBV29-1
size: -
CDR3: CSARGGGSYNEQFF
DNA: TGCAGCGCCCGAGGTGGGGGTTCCTACAATGAGCAGTTCTTC

D: -
J: TRBJ1-1
V: TRBV10-3
size: -
CDR3: CAISGEAGGSTEAFF
DNA: TGTGCCATCAGTGGAGAGGCCGGGGGGTCCACTGAAGCTTTCTTT

D: -
J: TRBJ1-5
V: TRBV10-1
size: many
CDR3: CASSTGINQPQHF
DNA: TGCGCCAGCAGTACAGGTATCAATCAGCCCCAGCATTTT

D: -
J: TRBJ2-1
V: TRBV10-3
size: -
CDR3: CATPWEIADNEQFF
DNA: TGTGCCACCCCGTGGGAGATAGCGGACAATGAGCAGTTCTTC

D: TRBD2
J: TRBJ2-1
V: TRBV29-1
size: -
CDR3: CSVEGGWGSGRVNEQFF
DNA: TGCAGCGTTGAAGGTGGGTGGGGTAGCGGGAGGGTCAATGAGCAGTTCTTC

D: -
J: TRBJ2-1
V: TRBV5-4
size: -
CDR3: CASSLLRMNNEQFF
DNA: TGTGCCAGCAGCTTGCTACGGATGAACAATGAGCAGTTCTTC

D: -
J: TRBJ1-2
V: TRBV2
size: -
CDR3: CASSEMARGLRGYTF
DNA: TGTGCCAGCAGTGAAATGGCACGAGGCTTGAGGGGCTACACCTTC

D: -
J: TRBJ1-2
V: TRBV6-1
size: once
CDR3: CASRRGQGRDGYTF
DNA: TGTGCCAGCCGTCGAGGCCAGGGGAGAGATGGCTACACCTTC

D: -
J: TRBJ2-7
V: TRBV5-4
size: -
CDR3: CASSLGAGTAPEQYF
DNA: TGTGCCAGCAGCTTGGGAGCCGGCACAGCCCCCGAGCAGTACTTC

D: TRBD1
J: TRBJ1-1
V: TRBV5-1
size: -
CDR3: CASSLGGGQGLDTEAFF
DNA: TGCGCCAGCAGCTTGGGGGGAGGACAGGGATTGGACACTGAAGCTTTCTTT

D: TRBD1
J: TRBJ1-5
V: TRBV28
size: -
CDR3: CASSLRTGGGQPQHF
DNA: TGTGCCAGCAGCCTACGGACAGGGGGTGGTCAGCCCCAGCATTTT

D: -
J: TRBJ1-2
V: TRBV27
size: few
CDR3: CASSFGVSYGYTF
DNA: TGTGCCAGCAGTTTTGGAGTTAGCTATGGCTACACCTTC

D: TRBD2
J: TRBJ2-1
V: TRBV5-1
size: once
CDR3: CASSPLAGGPSRHNEQFF
DNA: TGCGCCAGCAGCCCACTAGCGGGAGGGCCTTCACGGCACAATGAGCAGTTCTTC

D: TRBD2
J: TRBJ2-7
V: TRBV4-1
size: -
CDR3: CASSPLTSASSYEQYF
DNA: TGCGCCAGCAGCCCCCTGACTAGCGCTTCCTCCTACGAGCAGTACTTC

D: TRBD1
J: TRBJ2-3
V: TRBV7-2
size: -
CDR3: CASSPGQGTDTQYF
DNA: TGTGCCAGCAGCCCGGGACAGGGGACAGATACGCAGTATTTT

D: -
J: TRBJ2-7
V: TRBV7-9
size: -
CDR3: CASSLGVYEQYF
DNA: TGTGCCAGCAGCTTAGGGGTCTACGAGCAGTACTTC

D: TRBD2
J: TRBJ2-1
V: TRBV4-2
size: once
CDR3: CASSQALAGGPYNEQFF
DNA: TGTGCCAGCAGCCAGGCACTAGCGGGAGGTCCCTACAATGAGCAGTTCTTC

D: TRBD2
J: TRBJ2-7
V: TRBV4-1
size: -
CDR3: CASSGGESASYEQYF
DNA: TGCGCCAGCAGCGGGGGGGAGTCTGCCTCCTACGAGCAGTACTTC

D: TRBD2
J: TRBJ2-7
V: TRBV29-1
size: -
CDR3: CSVEETSGPYEQYF
DNA: TGCAGCGTTGAAGAAACTAGCGGACCCTACGAGCAGTACTTC

D: -
J: TRBJ1-2
V: TRBV5-1
size: -
CDR3: CASTLGHEANYGYTF
DNA: TGCGCCAGCACCTTGGGCCACGAAGCTAACTATGGCTACACCTTC

D: -
J: TRBJ1-1
V: TRBV6-5
size: medium-sized
CDR3: CASSTGNTEAFF
DNA: TGTGCCAGCAGCACAGGGAACACTGAAGCTTTCTTT

D: TRBD2
J: TRBJ2-7
V: TRBV14
size: -
CDR3: CASSQKIGLAGAYEQYF
DNA: TGTGCCAGCAGCCAGAAGATCGGACTAGCGGGAGCCTACGAGCAGTACTTC

D: TRBD1
J: TRBJ2-7
V: TRBV4-1
size: -
CDR3: CASSPIRGQGTYEQYF
DNA: TGCGCCAGCAGCCCCATTAGGGGACAGGGTACTTACGAGCAGTACTTC

D: TRBD1
J: TRBJ1-3
V: TRBV30
size: few
CDR3: CAWSIGQADAGNTIYF
DNA: TGTGCCTGGAGTATTGGACAGGCCGACGCAGGAAACACCATATATTTT

D: TRBD1
J: TRBJ2-2
V: TRBV27
size: -
CDR3: CASSPSQGAMGTGELFF
DNA: TGTGCCAGCAGTCCATCACAGGGGGCGATGGGGACCGGGGAGCTGTTTTTT

D: -
J: TRBJ2-7
V: TRBV16
size: -
CDR3: CASSQTMDVDEQYF
DNA: TGTGCCAGCAGCCAAACCATGGACGTAGACGAGCAGTACTTC

D: -
J: TRBJ2-1
V: TRBV28
size: -
CDR3: CASSLGGLREQQFF
DNA: TGTGCCAGCAGTTTAGGGGGACTCAGGGAACAGCAGTTCTTC

D: -
J: TRBJ2-3
V: TRBV9
size: -
CDR3: CASSGRDGPDTQYF
DNA: TGTGCCAGCAGCGGCCGGGACGGACCAGATACGCAGTATTTT

D: -
J: TRBJ2-1
V: TRBV2
size: -
CDR3: CARQKITYNEQFF
DNA: TGTGCCAGACAAAAGATCACCTACAATGAGCAGTTCTTC

D: -
J: TRBJ2-3
V: TRBV5-6
size: -
CDR3: CASSLGDTQYF
DNA: TGTGCCAGCAGCTTGGGGGATACGCAGTATTTT

D: TRBD1
J: TRBJ2-7
V: TRBV25-1
size: -
CDR3: CASPGQGLIDEQYF
DNA: TGTGCCAGCCCGGGACAGGGGTTGATCGACGAGCAGTACTTC

D: TRBD2
J: TRBJ2-7
V: TRBV6-5
size: -
CDR3: CASSYPPGGGGEQYF
DNA: TGTGCCAGCAGTTACCCCCCGGGGGGGGGAGGGGAGCAGTACTTC

D: -
J: TRBJ1-1
V: TRBV28
size: -
CDR3: CASSPRGTEAFF
DNA: TGTGCCAGCAGTCCTCGGGGTACTGAAGCTTTCTTT

D: -
J: TRBJ1-1
V: TRBV27
size: -
CDR3: CASSTRVSGNTEAFF
DNA: TGTGCCAGCAGTACCAGGGTTTCGGGGAACACTGAAGCTTTCTTT

D: -
J: TRBJ2-7
V: TRBV14
size: -
CDR3: CASSQEQTQAYEQYF
DNA: TGTGCCAGCAGCCAAGAGCAGACCCAGGCCTACGAGCAGTACTTC

D: -
J: TRBJ1-1
V: TRBV7-9
size: -
CDR3: CASSLGREAFF
DNA: TGTGCCAGCAGCCTGGGTCGGGAAGCTTTCTTT

D: TRBD2
J: TRBJ2-5
V: TRBV18
size: -
CDR3: CASSAGGETQYF
DNA: TGTGCCAGCTCCGCGGGGGGAGAGACCCAGTACTTC

D: TRBD2
J: TRBJ2-2
V: TRBV11-2
size: -
CDR3: CASSFWASGSLTGELFF
DNA: TGTGCCAGCAGCTTCTGGGCTAGCGGGAGTCTCACCGGGGAGCTGTTTTTT

D: -
J: TRBJ2-1
V: TRBV28
size: -
CDR3: CASSGGSNNEQFF
DNA: TGTGCCAGCAGTGGGGGCAGCAACAATGAGCAGTTCTTC

D: TRBD1
J: TRBJ2-7
V: TRBV7-7
size: once
CDR3: CASSLGQGLYEQYF
DNA: TGTGCTAGCAGCCTAGGACAGGGTCTGTACGAGCAGTACTTC